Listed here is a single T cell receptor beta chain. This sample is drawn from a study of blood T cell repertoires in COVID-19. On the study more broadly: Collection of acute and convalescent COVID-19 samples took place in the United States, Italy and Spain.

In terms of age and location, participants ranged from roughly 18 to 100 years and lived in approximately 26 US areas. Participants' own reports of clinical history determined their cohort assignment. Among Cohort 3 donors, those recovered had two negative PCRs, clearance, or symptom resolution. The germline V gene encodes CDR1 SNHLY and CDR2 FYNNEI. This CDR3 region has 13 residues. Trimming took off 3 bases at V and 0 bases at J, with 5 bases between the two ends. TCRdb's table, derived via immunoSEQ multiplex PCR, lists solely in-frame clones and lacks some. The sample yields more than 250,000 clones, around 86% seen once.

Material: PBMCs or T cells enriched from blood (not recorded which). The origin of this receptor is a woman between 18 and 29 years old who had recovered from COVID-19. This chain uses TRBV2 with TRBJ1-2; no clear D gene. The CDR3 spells CASSDSSNYGYTF. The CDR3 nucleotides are TGTGCCAGCAGTGATAGTTCTAACTATGGCTACACCTTC.